The 23 T cell receptor beta chains presented below share a single source sample, sequenced in a study of blood T cells in healthy people across ages. PCR was performed a second time for about 7 to 12 cycles using a sample-barcoded 5' primer and a J-beta primer mix. One entry per CDR3 protein, called by TCRdb with MiXCR from the 5' RACE reads. The sample carries about 680,000 distinct CDR3 sequences, 49% recorded once. The sequenced material came from blood. Receptors originate from a woman aged 60-75 years in good health.

CDR3 sequence (DNA): TGTGCCAGCAGTTCCCACACACTGAAACGATCAGGGGTCGTCGGCTATGGCTACACCTTC. This translates into CASSSHTLKRSGVVGYGYTF. The V and J genes are TRBV28 and TRBJ1-2, with D possibly matching TRBD1 (6 bases). Trimming removed 4 bases at V and 4 bases at J, with 31 bases between. Germline V CDR1 and CDR2: MDHEN, SYDVKM. This CDR3 comprises 20 residues.

The rearrangement joins TRBV28 to TRBJ2-5; D is unresolved. CDR3 length equals 15 residues. Germline values: CDR1 MDHEN, CDR2 SYDVKM. Trimming pared 3 bases from V and 2 bases from J, leaving 13 bases between. In nucleotides, the CDR3 is TGTGCCAGCAGTTTCGGACCAGCGAGACAAGAGACCCAGTACTTC. Protein sequence: CASSFGPARQETQYF.

This clonotype was picked up a small number of times. The chain couples TRBV10-3 to TRBJ2-1; D unresolved. Per the germline V gene, CDR1 is ENHRY and CDR2 is SYGVKD. The V gene lost 6 bases and the J gene lost 4 bases, with 13 bases spanning the gap. There are 14 residues in the CDR3. This chain's CDR3 is CAISAATMYNEQFF. DNA of the CDR3: TGTGCCATCAGCGCTGCGACAATGTACAATGAGCAGTTCTTC.

The gene calls are TRBV20-1 and TRBJ2-1; D gene unclear. The J call may be incorrect, as the DNA end agrees better with TRBJ2-7. This CDR3 region has 14 residues. The germline V gene encodes CDR1 DFQATT and CDR2 SNEGSKA (reference sequence). CDR3 sequence reads: CSAIWVAANNEQYF. CDR3 DNA: TGCAGTGCCATTTGGGTTGCGGCTAACAATGAGCAGTACTTC.

This clonotype was detected a few times. The gene calls are TRBV28 and TRBJ1-4; no clear D gene. This CDR3 contains 12 residues. Germline-derived CDR1 and CDR2 are MDHEN and SYDVKM. V was shortened by 6 bases and J by 7 bases, with 9 bases between the two germline ends. The CDR3 sequence is CASSSRFEKLFF. CDR3 sequence (DNA): TGTGCCAGCAGCTCGAGATTTGAAAAACTGTTTTTT.

The J gene is TRBJ2-7, the V gene TRBV2; D assignment may be TRBD1 or TRBD2 (5 bases each). Trimming removed 4 bases from V and 2 bases from J, with 12 bases in between. CDR1 is SNHLY and CDR2 is FYNNEI in the germline V gene. The CDR3 is 14 amino acids. The CDR3 DNA is TGTGCCAGCAGTGCCCCCGGGACCCCCTACGAGCAGTACTTC. It specifies CASSAPGTPYEQYF.

The V and J genes are TRBV20-1 and TRBJ2-7; D is perhaps TRBD1 or TRBD2 (6 bases each). Looked up from germline, CDR1 is DFQATT and CDR2 is SNEGSKA (reference sequence). The CDR3 spans 13 residues. Trimming removed 6 bases at V and 1 base at J, with 13 bases between. CDR3 DNA sequence: TGCAGTGCGGGGGGCAGGGTTTCCTACGAGCAGTACTTC. Protein: CSAGGRVSYEQYF.

The chain combines TRBV20-1 with TRBJ1-2, with D possibly TRBD1 on 6 matching bases. V was clipped by 0 bases and J by 4 bases, with 18 bases between them. CDR1 and CDR2 (germline): DFQATT, SNEGSKA (reference sequence). The CDR3 sequence is 16 residues long. The CDR3 loop is CSARDRGGARGYGYTF. The CDR3, as DNA: TGCAGTGCTAGAGATCGCGGGGGGGCCAGAGGCTATGGCTACACCTTC.

The chain has TRBV7-8 and TRBJ2-1; D may be TRBD2 (5 bases). CDR1 and CDR2 from the germline V gene are SGHVS and FQNEAQ. The CDR3 totals 15 residues. Trimming left V 1 base short and J 1 base short, with 8 bases between. CDR3 sequence reads: CASSLDEGSYNEQFF. Written as DNA, the CDR3 is TGTGCCAGCAGCTTAGATGAGGGATCCTACAATGAGCAGTTCTTC.

CDR3 bases: TGCAGTGCTAGCGGGAGGGGGAATTATGAGCAGTTCTTC. This gives the protein CSASGRGNYEQFF. J is TRBJ2-1 and V is TRBV20-1, with 8 bases lining up with TRBD2. Germline CDR1 reads DFQATT; CDR2 reads SNEGSKA (reference sequence). V lost 3 bases, J lost 8 bases, and 6 bases stayed unmatched. CDR3 length equals 13 residues.

This chain uses TRBV25-1 with TRBJ2-5; 14 bases fit TRBD2. CDR3 length: 15 residues. J lost 2 bases, V lost 11 bases, and 7 bases had no gene match. The germline V gene has CDR1 MGHDK and CDR2 SYGVNS. In DNA form, the CDR3 reads TGTGCCTCCGGGACTAGCGGGAGTTGGCAAGAGACCCAGTACTTC. It is translated as CASGTSGSWQETQYF. The whole variable domain, filled in from reference TRBV25-1 and TRBJ2-5, reads EADIYQTPRYLVIGTGKKITLECSQTMGHDKMYWYQQDPGMELHLIHYSYGVNSTEKGDLSSESTVSRIRTEHFPLTLESARPSHTSQYLCASGTSGSWQETQYFGPGTRLLVL.

This sequence joins TRBV25-1 and TRBJ1-2; D gene uncertain. Trimming stripped 6 bases from V and 4 bases from J, with 9 bases between. The V gene's germline CDR1 is MGHDK and CDR2 SYGVNS. The CDR3 spans 12 residues. This CDR3 is CASRAEIYGYTF. CDR3 DNA sequence: TGTGCCAGCAGGGCTGAGATCTATGGCTACACCTTC.

Only one count was recorded for this clonotype. V gene TRBV14 combines with J gene TRBJ2-4, with TRBD1 identical over 9 bases. This CDR3 is 15 amino acids long. J was trimmed by 8 bases and V by 4 bases; bases with no gene match: 9. CDR1 is SGHDN, CDR2 FVKESK, per germline. CDR3 coding DNA: TGTGCCAGCAGCCCACTACAGGGGGCCGGGGACATTCAGTACTTC. Its protein product is CASSPLQGAGDIQYF.

The chain recombines TRBV27 with TRBJ2-7, with TRBD1 matching over 9 bases. The CDR3 consists of 14 residues. V trimming: 4 bases; J trimming: 4 bases; junction bases outside the gene matches: 5. CDR1 is MNHEY and CDR2 is SMNVEV in the germline V gene (reference sequence). Here the CDR3 DNA reads TGTGCCAGCAGTTATAGGACAGGGGTTTACGAGCAGTACTTC. Its protein is CASSYRTGVYEQYF.

This clonotype was counted a few times. Germline and junction disagree at one end, which may indicate a read error. The rearrangement links TRBV6-2 or TRBV6-3 to TRBJ2-5; 9 bases are a match to TRBD2. This CDR3 is 15 amino acids long. Germline V gene sequence: CDR1 MNHEY, CDR2 SVGEGT. Here the CDR3 DNA reads TGTGCCGGCAGGCTAGGCCTAGCGGGGCAAGAGACCCAGTACTTC. Protein: CAGRLGLAGQETQYF.

This clonotype turned up a few times. The chain joins TRBV7-3 to TRBJ2-1, with 7 nucleotides matching TRBD1. The CDR3 contains 14 residues. J was trimmed by 8 bases and V by 8 bases; bases with no gene match: 12. CDR1 and CDR2 from the germline V gene are SGHTA and FQGTGA. This CDR3 is CASPFDRERDEQFF. CDR3 nucleotides: TGTGCCAGCCCCTTCGACAGGGAAAGGGATGAGCAGTTCTTC.

The chain recombines TRBV2 with TRBJ1-1, with 7 bases matching TRBD1. V trimming: 8 bases; J trimming: 3 bases; junction bases outside the gene matches: 9. CDR3 length: 14 residues. Germline loops: CDR1 SNHLY, CDR2 FYNNEI. The DNA for the CDR3 is TGTGCCAGCGTCCGGGCCGGGACAGACACTGAAGCTTTCTTT. Amino acids: CASVRAGTDTEAFF.

This chain connects TRBV2 to TRBJ2-1; 7 bases map to TRBD2. Trimming at V came to 4 bases and at J to 5 bases, leaving 2 bases not matched to a gene. The CDR3 has 13 amino acids. CDR1 is SNHLY, CDR2 FYNNEI, per germline. CDR3 sequence reads: CASSVTSDNEQFF. For the CDR3, the DNA is TGTGCCAGCAGTGTTACTAGCGACAATGAGCAGTTCTTC.

The genes are TRBV29-1 and TRBJ2-1; 7 bases map to TRBD2. Germline CDR1 is SQVTM and CDR2 is ANQGSEA. Germline trimming cut 4 bases from V and 7 bases from J; bases unmatched to any gene: 4. The CDR3 length is 12 residues. CDR3 residues: CSVGGGSNEQFF. As DNA, the CDR3 is TGCAGCGTTGGGGGGGGTAGTAATGAGCAGTTCTTC.

This chain uses TRBV10-3 with TRBJ2-3; TRBD2 might be the D (5 bases). Germline CDR1 reads ENHRY; CDR2 reads SYGVKD. CDR3 length: 13 residues. Trimming pared 10 bases from V and 10 bases from J, leaving 21 bases between. This CDR3 is CARGEGADDSQYF. CDR3 nucleotides: TGTGCCAGGGGAGAGGGCGCGGACGATTCGCAGTATTTT.

The J gene is TRBJ2-1, the V gene TRBV3-1, with 12 nucleotides matching TRBD2. Germline lookup yields CDR1 LGHDT and CDR2 YNNKEL (reference sequence). CDR3 length: 17 residues. J lost 7 bases, V lost 4 bases, and 11 bases had no gene match. The CDR3 region has the DNA TGTGCCAGCAGCCCTCGGACTAGCGGGAAGTTGGGGAATGAGCAGTTCTTC. Its translation is CASSPRTSGKLGNEQFF.

This clonotype has just one count. The chain links TRBV4-2 to TRBJ2-1; perhaps TRBD2 as D (5 bases). Germline CDR1 and CDR2: LGHNA and YNFKEQ. The length of the CDR3 is 14 residues. Between the trimmed V and J ends, which lost 0 bases and 10 bases, there was a span of 13 bases. The CDR3 coding sequence is TGTGCCAGCAGCCAAGATGTTGATCAGCGGGAGCAGTTCTTC. It encodes CASSQDVDQREQFF.

The genes are TRBV28 and TRBJ1-1; no clear D. CDR1 is MDHEN, CDR2 SYDVKM, per germline. Trimming cost V 3 bases and J 3 bases, with 5 bases left between them. The CDR3 has 12 residues. This chain's CDR3 is CASSFRYTEAFF. Here the CDR3 DNA reads TGTGCCAGCAGTTTTCGGTACACTGAAGCTTTCTTT.